This TCR beta chain emerged from a study of control samples from healthy donors and cancer patients (TCRdb year 2020). Comment on this clone: Its antigen has not been determined. Base qualities were left out, and no much larger clone turns up one base away.

The library was prepared using the immunoSEQ multiplex PCR assay. What TCRdb holds here is the immuneACCESS table cut down to in-frame rearrangements. Part of the clones is not present; checked against another copy, under half of the missing clones reflect an unresolved V gene, and the others are unexplained. The sample records under 200,000 clones, about 94% of which are singletons. The biggest ten clones account for over 6.5% of the sample. This TCR was sampled from a woman aged 40 to 55 in good health. Sample: blood.

The CDR3 has the sequence CASSPGGYGAKNIQYF. The DNA sequence follows: TGTGCCAGTAGTCCGGGGGGATACGGGGCCAAAAACATTCAGTACTTC. The V and J segments used are TRBV19 and TRBJ2-4, with 7 bases matching TRBD2. The CDR3 runs 16 residues from the cysteine to the phenylalanine. The sequence is cut down to CDR3 DNA, 48 bases in frame from base 1. Trimming leaves V shorter by 5 bases and J shorter by 1 base, with the junction holding 8 bases beyond the gene matches. Via the germline V gene (reference sequence), CDR1 is LNHDA and CDR2 SQIVND.